Listed here are 2 T cell receptor beta chains from one sample, sequenced in a study of T cells in Graves' hyperthyroidism and ophthalmopathy. RNA transcripts provided the source from which TCR beta CDR3 regions were amplified. First-round RT-PCR targeting the TCR CDR3 was performed with the HTBI primer set. TCRdb independently ran MiXCR on the multiplex PCR reads; one entry per CDR3 protein. The sample carries fewer than 450,000 distinct CDR3 sequences, approximately 18% recorded once. Sequencing used blood. Receptors were obtained from a woman aged 25 to 45 with Graves' hyperthyroidism that later progressed to Graves' ophthalmopathy.

This clonotype has a count of ten or more. V usage is TRBV27 and J usage is TRBJ2-5; D is perhaps TRBD1 or TRBD2 (5 bases each). Trimming took off 6 bases at V and 5 bases at J, with 19 bases between the two ends. CDR1 and CDR2 (germline): MNHEY, SMNVEV (reference sequence). CDR3 length equals 15 residues. Here the CDR3 reads CASSPYAGTWETQYF. The CDR3 nucleotides are TGTGCCAGCAGCCCCTATGCTGGGACGTGGGAGACCCAGTACTTC.

Regarding this clonotype: A junction end diverges from the germline sequence, so it may reflect a read error. The J gene is TRBJ2-6, the V gene TRBV28; D may be TRBD1 (5 bases). The V gene's germline CDR1 is MDHEN and CDR2 SYDVKM. There are 16 residues in the CDR3. This CDR3 is CASSTGDHSGANVLAF. The CDR3 region has the DNA TGTGCCAGCAGTACAGGCGACCACTCTGGGGCCAACGTCCTGGCTTTC.